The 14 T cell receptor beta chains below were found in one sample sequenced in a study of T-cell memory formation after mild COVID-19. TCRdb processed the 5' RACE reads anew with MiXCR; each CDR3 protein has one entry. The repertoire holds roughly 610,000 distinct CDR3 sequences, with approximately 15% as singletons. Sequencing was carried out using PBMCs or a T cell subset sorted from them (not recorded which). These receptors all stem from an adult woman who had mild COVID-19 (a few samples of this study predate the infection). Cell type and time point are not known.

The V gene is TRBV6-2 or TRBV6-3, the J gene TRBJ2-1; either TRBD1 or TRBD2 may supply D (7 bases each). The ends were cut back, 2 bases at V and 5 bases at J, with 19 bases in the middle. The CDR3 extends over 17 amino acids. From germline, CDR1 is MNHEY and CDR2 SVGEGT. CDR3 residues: CASSYDSYSGGDNEQFF. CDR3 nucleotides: TGTGCCAGCAGTTACGACAGCTACTCAGGGGGGGACAATGAGCAGTTCTTC.

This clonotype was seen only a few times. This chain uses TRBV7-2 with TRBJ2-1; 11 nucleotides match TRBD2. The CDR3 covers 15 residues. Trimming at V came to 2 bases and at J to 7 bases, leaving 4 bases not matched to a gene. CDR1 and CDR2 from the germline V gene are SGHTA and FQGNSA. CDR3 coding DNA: TGTGCCAGCAGCTTAAATCTAGCGGGAGGTAATGAGCAGTTCTTC. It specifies CASSLNLAGGNEQFF.

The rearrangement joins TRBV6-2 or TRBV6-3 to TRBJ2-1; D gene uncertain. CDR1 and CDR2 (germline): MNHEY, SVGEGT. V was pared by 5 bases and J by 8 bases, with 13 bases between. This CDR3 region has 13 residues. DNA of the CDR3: TGTGCCAGCAGTACCCGATTTTTGGATGAGCAGTTCTTC. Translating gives CASSTRFLDEQFF.

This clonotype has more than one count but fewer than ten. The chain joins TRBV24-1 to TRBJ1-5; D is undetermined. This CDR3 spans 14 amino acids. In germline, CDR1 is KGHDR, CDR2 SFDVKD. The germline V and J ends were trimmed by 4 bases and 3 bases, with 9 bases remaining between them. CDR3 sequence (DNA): TGTGCCACCAGTGAGGGCACACTCAATCAGCCCCAGCATTTT. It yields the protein CATSEGTLNQPQHF.

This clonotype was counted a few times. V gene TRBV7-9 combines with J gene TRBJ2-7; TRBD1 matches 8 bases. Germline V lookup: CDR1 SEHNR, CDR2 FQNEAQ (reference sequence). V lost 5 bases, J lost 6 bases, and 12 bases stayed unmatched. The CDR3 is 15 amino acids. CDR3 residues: CASSTTGTGGGEQYF. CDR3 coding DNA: TGTGCCAGCAGCACGACCGGGACAGGAGGAGGCGAGCAGTACTTC.

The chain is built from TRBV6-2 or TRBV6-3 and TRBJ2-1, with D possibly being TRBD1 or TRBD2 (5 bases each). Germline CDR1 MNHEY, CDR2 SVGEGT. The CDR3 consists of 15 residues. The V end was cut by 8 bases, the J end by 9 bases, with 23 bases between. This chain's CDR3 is CASLSDWGIGGEQFF. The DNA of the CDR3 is TGTGCCAGCCTATCTGACTGGGGGATCGGCGGTGAGCAGTTCTTC.

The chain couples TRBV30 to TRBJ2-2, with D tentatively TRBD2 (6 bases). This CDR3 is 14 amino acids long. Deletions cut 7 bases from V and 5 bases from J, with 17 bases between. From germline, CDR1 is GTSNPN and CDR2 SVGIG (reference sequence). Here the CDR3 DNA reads TGTGCCTCAACTGTGAGGGGAGGAACCGGGGAGCTGTTTTTT. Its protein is CASTVRGGTGELFF.

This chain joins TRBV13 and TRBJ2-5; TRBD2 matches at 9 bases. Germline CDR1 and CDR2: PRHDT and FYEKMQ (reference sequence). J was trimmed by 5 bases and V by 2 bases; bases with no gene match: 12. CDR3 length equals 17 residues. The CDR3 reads CASSLWFLRGGSETQYF. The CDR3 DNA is TGTGCCAGCAGCTTATGGTTTCTGCGGGGGGGCTCGGAGACCCAGTACTTC.

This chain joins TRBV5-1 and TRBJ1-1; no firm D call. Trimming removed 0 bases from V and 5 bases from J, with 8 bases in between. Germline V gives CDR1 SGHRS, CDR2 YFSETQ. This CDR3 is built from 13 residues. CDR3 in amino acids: CASSLAYTTEAFF. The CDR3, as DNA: TGCGCCAGCAGCTTGGCCTATACTACTGAAGCTTTCTTT.

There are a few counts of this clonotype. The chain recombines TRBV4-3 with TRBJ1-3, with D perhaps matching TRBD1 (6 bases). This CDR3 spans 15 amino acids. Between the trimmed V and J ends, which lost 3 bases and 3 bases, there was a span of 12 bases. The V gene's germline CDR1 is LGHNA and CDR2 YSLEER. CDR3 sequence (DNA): TGCGCCAGCAGCCACCGCAGGGGTAGTGGAAACACCATATATTTT. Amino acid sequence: CASSHRRGSGNTIYF.

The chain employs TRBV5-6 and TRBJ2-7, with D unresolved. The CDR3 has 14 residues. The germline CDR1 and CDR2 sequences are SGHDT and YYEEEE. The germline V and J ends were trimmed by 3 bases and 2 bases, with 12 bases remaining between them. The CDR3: CASSWQEEAYEQYF. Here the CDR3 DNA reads TGTGCCAGCAGCTGGCAGGAAGAAGCCTACGAGCAGTACTTC.

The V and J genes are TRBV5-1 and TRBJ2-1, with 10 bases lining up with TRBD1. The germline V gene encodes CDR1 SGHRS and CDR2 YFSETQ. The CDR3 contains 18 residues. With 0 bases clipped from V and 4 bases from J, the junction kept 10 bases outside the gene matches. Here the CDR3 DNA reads TGCGCCAGCAGCTTGGGGGACAGGGGCCCCGGAGGTTACAATGAGCAGTTCTTC. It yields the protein CASSLGDRGPGGYNEQFF.

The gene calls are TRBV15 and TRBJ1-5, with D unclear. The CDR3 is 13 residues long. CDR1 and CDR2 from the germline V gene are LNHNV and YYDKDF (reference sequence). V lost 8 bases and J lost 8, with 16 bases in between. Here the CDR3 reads CATAGRLKEPQHF. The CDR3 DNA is TGTGCCACCGCAGGCCGGCTAAAGGAGCCCCAGCATTTT.

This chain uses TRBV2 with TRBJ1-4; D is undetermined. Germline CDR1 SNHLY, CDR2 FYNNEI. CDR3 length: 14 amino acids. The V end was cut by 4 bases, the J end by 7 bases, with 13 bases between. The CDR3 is CASSVNEGGEKLFF. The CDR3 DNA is TGTGCCAGCAGTGTAAATGAAGGCGGTGAAAAACTGTTTTTT. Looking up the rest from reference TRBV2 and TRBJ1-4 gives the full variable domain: EPEVTQTPSHQVTQMGQEVILRCVPISNHLYFYWYRQILGQKVEFLVSFYNNEISEKSEIFDDQFSVERPDGSNFTLKIRSTKLEDSAMYFCASSVNEGGEKLFFGSGTQLSVL.